Below, 26 T cell receptor beta chains from the same sample are listed, as sequenced in a study of T cells after posttransplantation cyclophosphamide. Sequenced by immunoSEQ multiplex PCR; TCRdb stores in-frame clones only, minus some. Of about 12,000 clones listed, approximately 81% are singletons. Methotrexate plus calcineurin inhibitor accompanied controls' myeloablative marrow transplants; sampling was 1 year later. The starting material was PBMCs, obtained 350 to 400 days after allogeneic stem cell transplant with calcineurin inhibitor and methotrexate. The receptors derive from a young adult male patient who received an allogeneic stem cell transplant from an unrelated donor, was CMV-positive, and had acute GVHD only. Some T cells may be supplied by the graft donor.

The rearrangement links TRBV5-4 to TRBJ2-2, with 14 bases that match TRBD2. Germline V gene lookup returns CDR1 SGHNT and CDR2 YYREEE (reference sequence). The J segment lost 6 bases and the V segment lost 4 bases, leaving 5 bases of the junction unmatched. This CDR3 region has 16 residues. CDR3 amino acids: CASSQRLAGGPGELFF. CDR3 DNA sequence: TGTGCCAGCAGCCAACGACTAGCGGGGGGGCCCGGGGAGCTGTTTTTT.

In the case of this clone: The conserved closing phenylalanine or tryptophan is absent in this CDR3, likely reflecting a read error. This chain joins TRBV6-5 and TRBJ2-3, with unresolved D. Germline V gene sequence: CDR1 MNHEY, CDR2 SVGAGI. V was shortened by 0 bases and J by 5 bases, with 6 bases between the two germline ends. The CDR3 covers 13 residues. In nucleotides, the CDR3 is TGTGCCAGCAGTTACTCGAGGCGAGATACGCAGTATGTT. This translates into CASSYSRRDTQYV.

The chain joins TRBV4-3 to TRBJ2-3, with 7 positions matching TRBD1. V shed 4 bases, J shed 1 base, and the junction held 5 bases outside the gene matches. The length of the CDR3 is 15 residues. Germline V gives CDR1 LGHNA, CDR2 YSLEER. The CDR3 region has the DNA TGCGCCAGCAGCCCCGGTGACAGGGGCACAGATACGCAGTATTTT. Translating it yields CASSPGDRGTDTQYF.

A single count supports this clone. The J gene is TRBJ1-6, the V gene TRBV7-9, with a possible D match to TRBD1 (5 bases). The V end was cut by 5 bases, the J end by 7 bases, with 12 bases between. This CDR3 contains 14 residues. CDR1 is SEHNR, CDR2 FQNEAQ, per germline (reference sequence). Here the CDR3 DNA reads TGTGCCAGCAGCCTACAGGCACAGAATTCACCCCTCCACTTT. It specifies CASSLQAQNSPLHF.

The chain couples TRBV6-5 to TRBJ1-1; 7 bases match TRBD1. This CDR3 contains 15 residues. Germline CDR1 is MNHEY and CDR2 is SVGAGI. Losses at the gene ends were 4 bases for V and 6 bases for J; bases not matched to a gene: 11. DNA of the CDR3: TGTGCCAGCAGTTCAAGCGCAGGGGGGAGTGCTGAAGCTTTCTTT. Its translation is CASSSSAGGSAEAFF.

This clone was seen a handful of times. This chain connects TRBV6-1 to TRBJ1-1; D may be TRBD1 (6 bases). CDR1 is MNHNS, CDR2 SASEGT, per germline. The CDR3 is made up of 15 amino acids. V was clipped by 1 base and J by 0 bases, with 9 bases between them. The CDR3, as DNA: TGTGCCAGCAGTGAAGGGACAGTCATGAACACTGAAGCTTTCTTT. Protein sequence: CASSEGTVMNTEAFF.

This chain uses TRBV5-1 with TRBJ2-5; 9 bases fit TRBD1. Germline CDR1 and CDR2: SGHRS and YFSETQ. After removal of 1 base from V and 2 bases from J, the junction contained 6 bases not matched to a gene. The CDR3 extends over 16 amino acids. The CDR3 DNA follows: TGCGCCAGCAGCTTGAGAACAGGGGGCTCACAAGAGACCCAGTACTTC. Its protein is CASSLRTGGSQETQYF.

The chain combines TRBV6-5 with TRBJ1-2; TRBD1 is a possible D gene (6 bases). Trimming took off 5 bases at V and 0 bases at J, with 7 bases between the two ends. Germline CDR1 and CDR2: MNHEY and SVGAGI. This CDR3 comprises 13 residues. As DNA, the CDR3 is TGTGCCAGCAGTCGGACAGCTAACTATGGCTACACCTTC. Translating gives CASSRTANYGYTF.

V usage is TRBV15 and J usage is TRBJ1-4; possible D gene TRBD1, 5 bases. The CDR3 runs to 12 residues. V lost 8 bases to trimming and J lost 7 bases, with 11 bases between them. Germline values: CDR1 LNHNV, CDR2 YYDKDF (reference sequence). CDR3 amino acids: CATQGLGEKLFF. DNA for the CDR3: TGTGCCACCCAGGGTCTCGGTGAAAAACTGTTTTTT. Combining the CDR3 with reference TRBV15 and TRBJ1-4 gives the whole variable domain DAMVIQNPRYQVTQFGKPVTLSCSQTLNHNVMYWYQQKSSQAPKLLFHYYDKDFNNEADTPDNFQSRRPNTSFCFLDIRSPGLGDTAMYLCATQGLGEKLFFGSGTQLSVL.

The rearrangement joins TRBV9 to TRBJ2-7; D gene uncertain. Trimming pared 3 bases from V and 4 bases from J, leaving 8 bases between. Germline lookup yields CDR1 SGDLS and CDR2 YYNGEE. The CDR3 totals 12 residues. The CDR3 loop reads CASSGLGYEQYF. The CDR3, as DNA: TGTGCCAGCAGCGGCCTCGGGTACGAGCAGTACTTC. The whole variable domain, filled in from reference TRBV9 and TRBJ2-7, reads DSGVTQTPKHLITATGQRVTLRCSPRSGDLSVYWYQQSLDQGLQFLIQYYNGEERAKGNILERFSAQQFPDLHSELNLSSLELGDSALYFCASSGLGYEQYFGPGTRLTVT.

The chain joins TRBV7-6 to TRBJ2-1, with 8 bases fitting TRBD1. The V segment lost 2 bases and the J segment 2 bases; nucleotides outside the gene matches: 5. The CDR3 runs 16 residues. CDR1 SGHVS and CDR2 FNYEAQ come from the germline V gene. This CDR3 is CASSLTTGDTYNEQFF. CDR3 nucleotide sequence: TGTGCCAGCAGCTTAACGACAGGGGATACCTACAATGAGCAGTTCTTC.

The J gene is TRBJ1-1, the V gene TRBV5-1; D gene uncertain. CDR3 length equals 14 residues. V lost 0 bases to trimming and J lost 2 bases, with 8 bases between them. Germline assignment: CDR1 SGHRS and CDR2 YFSETQ. The CDR3 spells CASSLGMLNTEAFF. Written as DNA, the CDR3 is TGCGCCAGCAGCTTGGGTATGTTAAACACTGAAGCTTTCTTT.

The V and J genes are TRBV13 and TRBJ2-7; D ambiguous. CDR3 length: 15 amino acids. V was cut by 0 bases and J by 1 base, with 10 bases left in between. Germline V gene data show CDR1 as PRHDT and CDR2 as FYEKMQ (reference sequence). CDR3 region: CASSLGQKLSYEQYF. In nucleotides, the CDR3 is TGTGCCAGCAGCTTAGGGCAGAAACTATCCTACGAGCAGTACTTC. The full variable domain, completed using reference TRBV13 and TRBJ2-7, is AAGVIQSPRHLIKEKRETATLKCYPIPRHDTVYWYQQGPGQDPQFLISFYEKMQSDKGSIPDRFSAQQFSDYHSELNMSSLELGDSALYFCASSLGQKLSYEQYFGPGTRLTVT.

A word on this clone: The same CDR3 also results from other DNA sequences found in this sample. The chain carries TRBV20-1 and TRBJ2-4; unclear D gene. Germline V gene lookup returns CDR1 DFQATT and CDR2 SNEGSKA (reference sequence). With 0 bases removed from V and 7 bases from J, the gap between germline ends came to 4 bases. The CDR3 runs to 11 residues. The CDR3 DNA is TGCAGTGCTAGAGAGGCCAACATTCAGTACTTC. Translation: CSAREANIQYF.

The J gene is TRBJ2-3, the V gene TRBV7-2; 9 bases agree with TRBD2. V shed 8 bases and J 4 bases; nucleotides not matched to a gene: 10. The CDR3 length is 15 residues. CDR1 and CDR2 (germline): SGHTA, FQGNSA. The DNA for the CDR3 is TGTGCCAGCGGTCCGGGCGGGGGGGTGGCAGATACGCAGTATTTT. It codes for CASGPGGGVADTQYF.

This chain connects TRBV5-1 to TRBJ2-1; D might be TRBD2 (6 bases). CDR3 length equals 16 residues. V lost 0 bases to trimming and J lost 1 base, with 11 bases between them. Germline V lookup: CDR1 SGHRS, CDR2 YFSETQ. This CDR3 reads CASSLGDRESYNEQFF. CDR3 DNA: TGCGCCAGCAGCTTGGGGGACCGGGAGTCCTACAATGAGCAGTTCTTC.

The V call is TRBV18, the J call TRBJ1-2; TRBD1 agrees at 8 bases. Trimming at V came to 6 bases and at J to 4 bases, leaving 7 bases not matched to a gene. The CDR3 is 14 residues long. The germline V gene has CDR1 KGHSH and CDR2 LQKENI. For the CDR3, the DNA is TGTGCCAGCTCTCGTTTCGGACAGGGCTATGGCTACACCTTC. Encoded protein: CASSRFGQGYGYTF.

This clone was picked up one time. The rearrangement uses TRBV5-4 and TRBJ1-2, with 8 bases identical to TRBD1. Germline CDR1 SGHNT, CDR2 YYREEE (reference sequence). The CDR3 is 17 amino acids. V shed 5 bases, J shed 4 bases, and the junction held 16 bases outside the gene matches. The CDR3 loop reads CASSPGQGGPKSYGYTF. Written as DNA, the CDR3 is TGTGCCAGCAGTCCCGGACAGGGCGGTCCAAAGAGCTATGGCTACACCTTC.

The chain joins TRBV5-1 to TRBJ2-1; the D gene is possibly TRBD2 (5 bases). This CDR3 comprises 16 residues. The germline V gene has CDR1 SGHRS and CDR2 YFSETQ. Trimming took 0 bases from V and 8 from J, leaving 18 bases between them. DNA for the CDR3: TGCGCCAGCAGCTTGGATGGCGGGTTATTTTCTTATGAGCAGTTCTTC. This sequence encodes CASSLDGGLFSYEQFF.

The chain carries TRBV7-3 and TRBJ2-7, with a tentative D call TRBD2 (6 bases). Trimming left V 2 bases short and J 4 bases short, with 18 bases between. This CDR3 has 16 amino acids. Per the germline V gene, CDR1 is SGHTA and CDR2 is FQGTGA. The CDR3 region has the DNA TGTGCCAGCAGCTTATGGACTACCACAATCAAATACGAGCAGTACTTC. It codes for CASSLWTTTIKYEQYF. Together with reference TRBV7-3 and TRBJ2-7, the CDR3 gives the full variable domain: GAGVSQTPSNKVTEKGKYVELRCDPISGHTALYWYRQSLGQGPEFLIYFQGTGAADDSGLPNDRFFAVRPEGSVSTLKIQRTERGDSAVYLCASSLWTTTIKYEQYFGPGTRLTVT.

Details on this clone: Lacking the conserved final phenylalanine or tryptophan, this CDR3 likely reflects a read error. The CDR3 nucleotides read TGTGCCAGCAGAGGTCTCTCGTTCGGAGTTCTCATTCAGTACCTC. It translates to CASRGLSFGVLIQYL. The chain employs TRBV6-1 and TRBJ2-4; no reliable D call. CDR3 length: 15 residues. Per the germline V gene, CDR1 is MNHNS and CDR2 is SASEGT. Trimming removed 6 bases at V and 9 bases at J, with 21 bases between.

This chain links TRBV29-1 with TRBJ1-2, with 7 bases fitting TRBD1. The trim removed 5 bases at V and 9 bases at J, leaving 9 bases unmatched. CDR3 length equals 12 residues. Germline CDR1 is SQVTM and CDR2 is ANQGSEA. The CDR3 loop is CSVSEGAQRYTF. The CDR3 region has the DNA TGCAGCGTTAGTGAGGGGGCGCAACGCTACACCTTC.

This chain joins TRBV10-3 and TRBJ1-1; a weak D match, TRBD1 (6 bases). Trimming took 3 bases from V and 4 from J, leaving 24 bases between them. The CDR3 length is 18 residues. Germline CDR1 ENHRY, CDR2 SYGVKD. The DNA for the CDR3 is TGTGCCATCAGTGAAGGGGGTGAGGCAGGTGGTGTTGGCACTGAAGCTTTCTTT. Amino acid sequence: CAISEGGEAGGVGTEAFF.

This rearrangement joins TRBV6-1 to TRBJ2-7; 9 bases are shared with TRBD1. This CDR3 has 15 residues. With 8 bases clipped from V and 5 bases from J, the junction kept 13 bases outside the gene matches. CDR1 is MNHNS, CDR2 SASEGT, per germline. CDR3 in amino acids: CASRSHRGQGDEQYF. The CDR3, as DNA: TGTGCCAGCCGTTCGCACAGGGGACAGGGTGACGAGCAGTACTTC.

The CDR3 protein is CASSLDQGPNQPQHF. In nucleotides, the CDR3 is TGTGCCAGCAGCTTAGATCAGGGGCCAAATCAGCCCCAGCATTTT. This chain uses TRBV11-2 with TRBJ1-5, with D tentatively TRBD1 (6 bases). The CDR3 is 15 amino acids. Germline-derived CDR1 and CDR2 are SGHAT and FQNNGV. Trimming cost V 0 bases and J 4 bases, with 10 bases left between them.

The J gene is TRBJ2-7, the V gene TRBV30; maybe TRBD2 (6 bases). The ends were cut back, 5 bases at V and 5 bases at J, with 13 bases in the middle. This CDR3 spans 12 amino acids. CDR1 and CDR2 from the germline V gene are GTSNPN and SVGIG (reference sequence). CDR3 amino acids: CAWGPGGNEQYF. The CDR3, as DNA: TGTGCCTGGGGGCCAGGAGGGAACGAGCAGTACTTC. Full variable domain (rest looked up from reference TRBV30 and TRBJ2-7): SQTIHQWPATLVQPVGSPLSLECTVEGTSNPNLYWYRQAAGRGLQLLFYSVGIGQISSEVPQNLSASRPQDRQFILSSKKLLLSDSGFYLCAWGPGGNEQYFGPGTRLTVT.